This TCR beta chain was identified in a study of a mutant IDH1 vaccine in newly diagnosed glioma. As for the study in general: Treated patients had a mean age of approximately 40 years and a sex split that was roughly 60% male and 37.5% female. Former treatment meant radiotherapy, temozolomide, or both; the majority had gotten both. Study findings and constraints: Induction of immune responses by the vaccine occurred in about 93% of patients.

Points on this clone: Its target is unknown.

The time point: baseline, week 1 (first vaccination visit). Noted treatment: pre-vaccination baseline after standard-of-care therapy. This CDR3 is built from 13 residues. The germline V gene has CDR1 GTSNPN and CDR2 SVGIG (reference sequence). Trimming stripped 5 bases from V and 0 bases from J, with 8 bases between. Profiled with immunoSEQ multiplex PCR; TCRdb holds only in-frame clones, not every one. The sample has under 90,000 clones, 79% seen once. V usage is TRBV30 and J usage is TRBJ1-5; D is undetermined. This clonotype was obtained from a man between 50 and 59 years old with glioma. The specimen was PBMCs, collected from a glioma patient treated with radiotherapy, temozolomide or both. CDR3 sequence reads: CAWGPSSNQPQHF. For the CDR3, the DNA is TGTGCCTGGGGCCCCAGTAGCAATCAGCCCCAGCATTTT.